This T cell receptor (beta chain) was obtained from a study of T cell responses to AZD1222 COVID-19 vaccine. Method: immunoSEQ multiplex PCR; TCRdb's copy keeps in-frame clones and lacks some. The sample has 95,000 or so clones; 70% to 90% are singletons. In regard to this clone: The antigen is undetermined.

Trimming took off 7 bases at V and 0 bases at J, with 9 bases between the two ends. The CDR3 is 13 residues long. Study-level points and caveats: Among the donors, most were white British and more were female, and clonal diversity was possibly underestimated. After two AZD1222 doses, spike-specific TCR breadth and depth rose versus day 0. Along spike, vaccine-associated CD4 TCRs were found throughout, with dominance at 160-218 and 743-854.

The sequence was obtained from an adult in good health. The chain uses TRBV12-3 or TRBV12-4 and TRBJ1-1; unclear D gene. Specimen: peripheral blood, collected on day 0 of AZD1222 vaccination. In nucleotides, the CDR3 is TGTGCCAGCAAGCAGACGGTGAACACTGAAGCTTTCTTT. Translating gives CASKQTVNTEAFF.